The present T cell receptor beta chain was sequenced within a study of CD8 T cells in ankylosing spondylitis. Study observations and caveats: For ankylosing spondylitis blood, a TCR beta motif of under ten highly homologous variants appeared characteristic. Disease-linked clones proved CD8+ and comparatively uncommon in peripheral blood. Reactive arthritis synovial fluid and blood were previously reported to contain some motif variants.

Trimming took off 6 bases at V and 9 bases at J, with 18 bases between the two ends. Looked up from germline, CDR1 is DFQATT and CDR2 is SNEGSKA (reference sequence). The CDR3 length is 13 residues. The TCR beta libraries were generated through quantitative 5'-RACE incorporating molecular barcodes. Via MiXCR, TCRdb re-called the 5' RACE reads, giving one row per CDR3 protein. The sample has around 770,000 distinct CDR3 sequences, 10% to 15% seen once. This clonotype turned up a few times. Its antigen is not identified. This clonotype was sampled from a male donor with ankylosing spondylitis. This sequence joins TRBV20-1 and TRBJ2-1; D is undetermined. The source material was blood, either unsorted or a sorted T cell fraction (not recorded which). CDR3 DNA sequence: TGCAGTGCCTTAAACTCCGTGTATGGTGAGCAGTTCTTC. Its protein product is CSALNSVYGEQFF.